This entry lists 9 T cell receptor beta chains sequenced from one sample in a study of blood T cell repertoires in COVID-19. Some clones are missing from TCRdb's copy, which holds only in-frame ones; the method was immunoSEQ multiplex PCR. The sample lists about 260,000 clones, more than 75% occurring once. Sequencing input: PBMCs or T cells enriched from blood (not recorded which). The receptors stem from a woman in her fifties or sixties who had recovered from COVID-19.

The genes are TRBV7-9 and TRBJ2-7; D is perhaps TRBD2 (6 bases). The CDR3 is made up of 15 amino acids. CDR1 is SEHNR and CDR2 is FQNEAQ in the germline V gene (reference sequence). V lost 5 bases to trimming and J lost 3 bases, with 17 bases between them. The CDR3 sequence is CASSLRRVMNYEQYF. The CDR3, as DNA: TGTGCCAGCAGCCTTAGGAGGGTGATGAACTACGAGCAGTACTTC.

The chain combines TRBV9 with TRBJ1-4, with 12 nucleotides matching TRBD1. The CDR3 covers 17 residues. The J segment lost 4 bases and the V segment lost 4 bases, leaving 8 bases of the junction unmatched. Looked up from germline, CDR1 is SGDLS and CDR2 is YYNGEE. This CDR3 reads CASSPGTGGGGNEKLFF. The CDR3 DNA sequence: TGTGCCAGCAGCCCCGGGACAGGGGGCGGGGGTAATGAAAAACTGTTTTTT.

In DNA, the CDR3 is TGTGCCAGCAGCTTCGCCCCAGCGGGGGCCTTGGGGCAGTTCTTC. Protein sequence: CASSFAPAGALGQFF. The chain uses TRBV7-3 and TRBJ2-1; 8 bases are a match to TRBD2. The trim removed 3 bases at V and 12 bases at J, leaving 13 bases unmatched. CDR3 length: 15 amino acids. Germline assignment: CDR1 SGHTA and CDR2 FQGTGA.

Here the CDR3 reads CASRTGAKPQHF. The DNA of the CDR3 is TGTGCCAGCAGGACAGGGGCAAAGCCCCAGCATTTT. V usage is TRBV27 and J usage is TRBJ1-5; 8 nucleotides match TRBD1. The CDR3 runs 12 residues. The J segment lost 8 bases and the V segment lost 6 bases, leaving 3 bases of the junction unmatched. CDR1 is MNHEY, CDR2 SMNVEV, per germline (reference sequence).

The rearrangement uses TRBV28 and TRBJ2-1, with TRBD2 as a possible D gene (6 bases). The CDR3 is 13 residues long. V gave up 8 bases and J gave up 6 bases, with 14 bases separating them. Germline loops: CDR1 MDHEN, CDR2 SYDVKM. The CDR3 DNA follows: TGTGCCAGCCGGGACTCAACCGGCAATGAGCAGTTCTTC. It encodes CASRDSTGNEQFF.

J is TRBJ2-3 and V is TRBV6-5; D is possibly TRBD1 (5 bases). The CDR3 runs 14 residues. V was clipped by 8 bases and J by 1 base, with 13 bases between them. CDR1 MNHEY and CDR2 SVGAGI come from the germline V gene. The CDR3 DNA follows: TGTGCCAGCCGAGTCCAAGGGGGCACAGATACGCAGTATTTT. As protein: CASRVQGGTDTQYF.

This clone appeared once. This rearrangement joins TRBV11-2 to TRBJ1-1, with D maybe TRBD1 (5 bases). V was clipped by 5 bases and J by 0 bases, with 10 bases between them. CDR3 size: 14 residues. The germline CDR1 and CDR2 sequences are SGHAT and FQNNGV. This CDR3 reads CASSLSTVNTEAFF. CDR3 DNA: TGTGCCAGCAGCCTTTCGACAGTGAACACTGAAGCTTTCTTT.

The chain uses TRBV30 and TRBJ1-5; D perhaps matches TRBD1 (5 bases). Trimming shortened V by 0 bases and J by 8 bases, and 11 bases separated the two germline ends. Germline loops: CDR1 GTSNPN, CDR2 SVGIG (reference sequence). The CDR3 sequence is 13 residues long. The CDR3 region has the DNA TGTGCCTGGAGTGTGGGGGGTCAGAAGCCCCAGCATTTT. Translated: CAWSVGGQKPQHF.

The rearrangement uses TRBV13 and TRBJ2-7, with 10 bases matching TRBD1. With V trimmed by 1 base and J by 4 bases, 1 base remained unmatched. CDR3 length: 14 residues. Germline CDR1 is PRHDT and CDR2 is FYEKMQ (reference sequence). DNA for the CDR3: TGTGCCAGCAGCTTAGAGGGACAGGGGTACGAGCAGTACTTC. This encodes CASSLEGQGYEQYF. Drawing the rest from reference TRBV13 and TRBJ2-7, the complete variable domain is AAGVIQSPRHLIKEKRETATLKCYPIPRHDTVYWYQQGPGQDPQFLISFYEKMQSDKGSIPDRFSAQQFSDYHSELNMSSLELGDSALYFCASSLEGQGYEQYFGPGTRLTVT.